The next 24 T cell receptor beta chains were all read from a single sample in a study of T cell clonality in common variable immunodeficiency. The antigens these receptors bind are not known. Study results and caveats: In common variable immunodeficiency, TCR beta chains reportedly carried fewer deletions and N-nucleotide insertions.

Repertoires were generated with immunoSEQ multiplex PCR, while TCRdb's copy carries only in-frame clones and drops some. This sample has about 20,000 clones, each found more than once. Source material: peripheral blood mononuclear cells. These receptors all come from a human donor with common variable immunodeficiency.

By sample fraction, this clone is medium-sized (0.01 to 0.1%). Read sequence stops 3 residues before the CDR3 end, and the germline J gene provides the missing end. The chain combines TRBV7-6 with TRBJ2-1, with 10 bases matching TRBD2. CDR3 length: 16 residues. With 4 bases clipped from V and 5 bases from J, the junction kept 8 bases outside the gene matches. CDR1 is SGHVS, CDR2 FNYEAQ, per germline. The part of the CDR3 DNA that was read is TGTGCCAGCAGCTCGCTAGCGGGAGTTGCGAACAATGAG. Translation: CASSSLAGVANNE. The entire CDR3 is CASSSLAGVANNEQFF.

This clone has a handful of counts. The sequenced fragment ends 3 residues before the CDR3 boundary, so the rest is inferred from the germline J gene. The rearrangement links TRBV6-2 or TRBV6-3 to TRBJ2-7; 12 bases line up with TRBD1. The CDR3 is 17 amino acids. From germline, CDR1 is MNHEY and CDR2 SVGEGT. V lost 6 bases and J lost 0; bases outside the gene matches: 9. The CDR3 bases that were read are TGTGCCAGCAGGACCCCGGGACAGGGGGCGAGCTCCTACGAG. This gives the protein CASRTPGQGASSYE. The CDR3 in its entirety is CASRTPGQGASSYEQYF.

This clone was detected many times. Coverage ceases 3 residues before the CDR3 finishes, and the germline J gene fills in the end. The chain couples TRBV5-1 to TRBJ1-1; the match to TRBD1 covers 9 bases. V lost 4 bases, J lost 4 bases, and 8 bases stayed unmatched. The CDR3 is made up of 15 amino acids. CDR1 and CDR2 (germline): SGHRS, YFSETQ. The CDR3 is CASSEPGTGSTEAFF. The CDR3 bases that were read are TGCGCCAGCAGCGAGCCCGGGACAGGGTCCACTGAA.

Comment on this clone: The read finishes 3 residues shy of the CDR3 end, and the germline J gene is used to complete it. This chain connects TRBV7-6 to TRBJ1-1; 8 bases match TRBD1. Looked up from germline, CDR1 is SGHVS and CDR2 is FNYEAQ. V was pared by 3 bases and J by 4 bases, with 7 bases of the junction left unmatched. CDR3 length equals 15 residues. CDR3 sequence: CASSFAQGGVTEAFF. Incomplete CDR3 DNA: TGTGCCAGCAGCTTTGCACAGGGGGGCGTCACTGAA.

This clone ranks as medium-sized. The CDR3 is cut off 3 residues early in the read; its end comes from the germline J gene. The chain couples TRBV3-1 (or the pseudogene TRBV3-2) to TRBJ1-2; no definite D call. CDR3 size: 14 residues. Germline CDR1 is LGHDT and CDR2 is YNNKEL (reference sequence). Trimming removed 7 bases from V and 0 bases from J, with 12 bases in between. CDR3 region: CASTRGNTNYGYTF. The part of the CDR3 DNA that was read is TGTGCCAGCACCCGGGGAAACACTAACTATGGC.

As for this clone: The CDR3 goes on 3 residues after the read ends, and that part is filled in from the germline J gene. The chain combines TRBV18 with TRBJ1-3; D is uncertain. Germline V CDR1 and CDR2: KGHSH, LQKENI. This CDR3 is built from 15 residues. V gave up 3 bases and J gave up 3 bases, with 12 bases separating them. CDR3 sequence reads: CASSPREGDGNTIYF. Incomplete CDR3 DNA: TGTGCCAGCTCACCGCGGGAGGGAGATGGAAACACC.

With respect to this clone: The CDR3 end falls 3 residues outside the read, so it is completed with the germline J gene. The chain couples TRBV2 to TRBJ2-7; D may be TRBD2 (6 bases). The CDR3 is 15 amino acids. The germline CDR1 and CDR2 sequences are SNHLY and FYNNEI. V was trimmed by 5 bases and J by 1 base, leaving 15 bases between them. CDR3 DNA, as far as it was read: TGTGCCAGCAGTCCCCCGGGGGTAGAGTCCTACGAG. Translating gives CASSPPGVESYE. The complete CDR3 protein is CASSPPGVESYEQYF. The full variable domain, completed using reference TRBV2 and TRBJ2-7, is EPEVTQTPSHQVTQMGQEVILRCVPISNHLYFYWYRQILGQKVEFLVSFYNNEISEKSEIFDDQFSVERPDGSNFTLKIRSTKLEDSAMYFCASSPPGVESYEQYFGPGTRLTVT.

This clone has just a few counts. The CDR3 extends 3 residues past the end of the read, so its final part is completed from the germline J gene. The genes are TRBV5-1 and TRBJ2-7, with 8 nucleotides matching TRBD1. Losses at the gene ends were 4 bases for V and 4 bases for J; bases not matched to a gene: 10. CDR3 length equals 15 residues. Germline V gives CDR1 SGHRS, CDR2 YFSETQ. CDR3 DNA (partial): TGCGCCAGCAGCCAAGGACAGGGTTTGGGTTACGAG. Amino acids: CASSQGQGLGYE. The complete CDR3 reads CASSQGQGLGYEQYF. Complete variable domain (other parts from reference TRBV5-1 and TRBJ2-7): KAGVTQTPRYLIKTRGQQVTLSCSPISGHRSVSWYQQTPGQGLQFLFEYFSETQRNKGNFPGRFSGRQFSNSRSEMNVSTLELGDSALYLCASSQGQGLGYEQYFGPGTRLTVT.

Turning to this clone: The read terminates 3 residues before the CDR3 end, so the remaining end is supplied by the germline J gene. The J gene is TRBJ2-3, the V gene TRBV7-9, with TRBD2 identical over 8 bases. This CDR3 contains 15 residues. With 5 bases clipped from V and 2 bases from J, the junction kept 6 bases outside the gene matches. Germline CDR1 SEHNR, CDR2 FQNEAQ (reference sequence). CDR3 residues: CASSPGGQNTDTQYF. Incomplete CDR3 DNA: TGTGCCAGCAGCCCGGGGGGGCAGAACACAGATACG.

On this clone itself: Read data end 3 residues before the CDR3 end; the end is taken from the germline J gene. The J gene is TRBJ2-1, the V gene TRBV6-2 or TRBV6-3; 9 positions agree with TRBD2. Germline CDR1 and CDR2: MNHEY and SVGEGT. This CDR3 spans 16 amino acids. V was clipped by 2 bases and J by 6 bases; unmatched bases: 8. This chain's CDR3 is CASSYPAGGSRNEQFF. The part of the CDR3 DNA that was read is TGTGCCAGCAGTTACCCAGCGGGAGGATCTCGCAATGAG.

This clone was counted only a few times. The read ends 3 residues early relative to the CDR3; the germline J gene fills the gap. The chain links TRBV19 to TRBJ2-7; D gene uncertain. CDR1 and CDR2 from the germline V gene are LNHDA and SQIVND (reference sequence). The CDR3 covers 15 residues. V was pared by 2 bases and J by 2 bases, with 13 bases between. This CDR3 reads CASSINLGSAYEQYF. The sequenced part of the CDR3 DNA is TGTGCCAGTAGTATAAACTTAGGGTCAGCCTACGAG.

This clone was detected only a few times. The read halts 3 residues ahead of the CDR3 end, with the missing end drawn from the germline J gene. The chain recombines TRBV7-2 with TRBJ2-1; D possibly corresponds to TRBD1 (6 bases). V was trimmed by 10 bases and J by 8 bases, leaving 12 bases between them. In germline, CDR1 is SGHTA, CDR2 FQGNSA. The CDR3 runs 11 residues. The sequenced CDR3 bases are TGTGCCAAAGTACAGGGCTATGAG. Protein product: CAKVQGYE. The whole CDR3 region reads CAKVQGYEQFF.

This clone rates as medium-sized. CDR3 bases read: TGTGCCACCAGTAGGACAGGGAGCAATCAGCCC. Residues: CATSRTGSNQP. The whole CDR3 is CATSRTGSNQPQHF. V gene TRBV15 combines with J gene TRBJ1-5, with 8 bases that match TRBD1. Sequencing ends 3 residues short of the CDR3 end; the germline J gene provides the rest. V lost 6 bases, J lost 1 base, and 2 bases stayed unmatched. The CDR3 sequence is 14 residues long. Germline V CDR1 and CDR2: LNHNV, YYDKDF (reference sequence).

In regard to this clone: The CDR3 end falls 3 residues outside the read, so it is completed with the germline J gene. This sample also contains other DNA sequences that code for the same CDR3. V is TRBV7-6 and J is TRBJ2-1, with TRBD2 matching 13 bases. The CDR3 has 16 amino acids. V gave up 1 base and J gave up 9 bases; unmatched junction bases: 6. Germline CDR1 reads SGHVS; CDR2 reads FNYEAQ. This CDR3 reads CASSLELAGGPFEQFF. The sequenced part of the CDR3 DNA is TGTGCCAGCAGCTTAGAACTAGCGGGGGGGCCGTTTGAG. The complete variable domain, with remaining parts taken from reference TRBV7-6 and TRBJ2-1, reads GAGVSQSPRYKVTKRGQDVALRCDPISGHVSLYWYRQALGQGPEFLTYFNYEAQQDKSGLPNDRFSAERPEGSISTLTIQRTEQRDSAMYRCASSLELAGGPFEQFFGPGTRLTVL.

The table lists this clone with a few counts. The observed sequence ends 3 residues before the CDR3 terminus, with the missing tail filled in from the germline J gene. V and J are TRBV6-2 or TRBV6-3 and TRBJ2-5; 8 bases are a match to TRBD1. This CDR3 is built from 14 residues. V lost 5 bases and J lost 4; bases outside the gene matches: 6. The germline CDR1 and CDR2 sequences are MNHEY and SVGEGT. The CDR3 loop is CASSSRGQRETQYF. The part of the CDR3 DNA that was read is TGTGCCAGCAGTAGCAGGGGGCAACGAGAGACC.

Concerning this clone itself: With the read ending 3 residues before the CDR3 end, the germline J gene is used to fill in that end. The chain has TRBV5-6 and TRBJ2-2, with D possibly TRBD2 on 5 matching bases. V was clipped by 2 bases and J by 4 bases, with 12 bases between them. From germline, CDR1 is SGHDT and CDR2 YYEEEE. This CDR3 spans 15 amino acids. The CDR3 sequence: CASSFGDRGTGELFF. CDR3 DNA, as far as it was read: TGTGCCAGCAGCTTCGGCGATCGGGGCACCGGGGAG.

Worth noting for this clone: The read finishes 3 residues shy of the CDR3 end, and the germline J gene is used to complete it. The genes are TRBV6-1 and TRBJ1-1, with a possible D match to TRBD1 (5 bases). Germline V gene data show CDR1 as MNHNS and CDR2 as SASEGT. The CDR3 sequence is 11 residues long. Partial CDR3 DNA: TGTGCCAGCAGTCAAGGGACTATG. Translated, it gives CASSQGTM. The whole CDR3 protein reads CASSQGTMAFF.

About this clone itself: The read stops 3 residues short of the end of the CDR3; the missing end is completed from the germline J gene. The chain combines TRBV18 with TRBJ2-6; D is perhaps TRBD1 (6 bases). CDR1 is KGHSH, CDR2 LQKENI, per germline. The V and J ends lost 6 bases and 0 bases respectively, with 9 bases between them. The CDR3 contains 15 residues. The covered CDR3 bases are TGTGCCAGCTCTTGGGACATCTCTGGGGCCAACGTC. Translation gives CASSWDISGANV. The entire CDR3 reads CASSWDISGANVLTF.

Only a few counts were recorded for this clone. The read finishes 3 residues shy of the CDR3 end, and the germline J gene is used to complete it. The chain couples TRBV20-1 to TRBJ2-7; 10 bases are a match to TRBD2. Germline CDR1 DFQATT, CDR2 SNEGSKA (reference sequence). This CDR3 has 15 residues. The V and J ends lost 3 bases and 2 bases, in that order; junction bases with no gene match: 7. The CDR3 protein is CSASEEAGGPYEQYF. Partial CDR3 DNA: TGCAGTGCTAGTGAGGAAGCGGGAGGGCCCTACGAG.

This clone has a handful of counts. The part of the CDR3 DNA that was read is TGTGCCAGTAGAATCAGCGGGAGCCCCGCAGCCGAG. It is translated as CASRISGSPAAE. In full, the CDR3 is CASRISGSPAAEQYF. The chain uses TRBV19 and TRBJ2-7; the match to TRBD2 covers 8 bases. The CDR3 end is not reached by the read, which stops 3 residues before it; the germline J gene fills it in. Germline V gene sequence: CDR1 LNHDA, CDR2 SQIVND (reference sequence). This CDR3 spans 15 amino acids. The V gene end was trimmed by 6 bases and the J gene end by 6 bases; junction bases not matched to a gene: 13.

This clone has only a few counts. The CDR3 spells CASSLRTSGSTGELFF. CDR3 DNA, as far as it was read: TGTGCCAGTAGTCTTAGGACTAGCGGAAGCACCGGGGAG. The chain is built from TRBV19 and TRBJ2-2, with 10 bases that match TRBD2. The CDR3 extends 3 residues past the end of the read, so its final part is completed from the germline J gene. The CDR3 contains 16 residues. Germline values: CDR1 LNHDA, CDR2 SQIVND (reference sequence). V trimming: 5 bases; J trimming: 4 bases; junction bases outside the gene matches: 7.

This clone was seen more than once but under ten times. The read gets to within 3 residues of the CDR3 end, and the germline J gene fills in the rest. The chain has TRBV7-2 and TRBJ1-2, with D tentatively TRBD1 (5 bases). CDR1 is SGHTA and CDR2 is FQGNSA in the germline V gene. The CDR3 sequence is 14 residues long. V was shortened by 4 bases and J by 4 bases, with 13 bases between the two germline ends. The sequenced part of the CDR3 DNA is TGTGCCAGCAGCTCCGGGGGTTTCGGCTATGGC. Translated: CASSSGGFGYG. The entire CDR3 protein reads CASSSGGFGYGYTF.

As to this clone: The CDR3 is cut off 3 residues early in the read; its end comes from the germline J gene. The gene calls are TRBV19 and TRBJ2-5; 9 nucleotides line up with TRBD2. The CDR3 is 16 amino acids. V trimming: 2 bases; J trimming: 5 bases; junction bases outside the gene matches: 9. Germline values: CDR1 LNHDA, CDR2 SQIVND (reference sequence). The covered CDR3 bases are TGTGCCAGTAGTATAATGAGGCGGGGGGGCGCGGAGACC. This encodes CASSIMRRGGAET. The full-length CDR3 reads as CASSIMRRGGAETQYF.

This clone turned up a few times. Coverage ceases 3 residues before the CDR3 finishes, and the germline J gene fills in the end. The genes are TRBV7-9 and TRBJ2-7, with 9 positions matching TRBD2. Per germline, CDR1 SEHNR and CDR2 FQNEAQ (reference sequence). After removal of 3 bases from V and 1 base from J, the junction contained 1 base not matched to a gene. The CDR3 totals 14 residues. The CDR3 loop reads CASSLTSGSYEQYF. Partial CDR3 DNA: TGTGCCAGCAGCTTGACTAGCGGATCCTACGAG.